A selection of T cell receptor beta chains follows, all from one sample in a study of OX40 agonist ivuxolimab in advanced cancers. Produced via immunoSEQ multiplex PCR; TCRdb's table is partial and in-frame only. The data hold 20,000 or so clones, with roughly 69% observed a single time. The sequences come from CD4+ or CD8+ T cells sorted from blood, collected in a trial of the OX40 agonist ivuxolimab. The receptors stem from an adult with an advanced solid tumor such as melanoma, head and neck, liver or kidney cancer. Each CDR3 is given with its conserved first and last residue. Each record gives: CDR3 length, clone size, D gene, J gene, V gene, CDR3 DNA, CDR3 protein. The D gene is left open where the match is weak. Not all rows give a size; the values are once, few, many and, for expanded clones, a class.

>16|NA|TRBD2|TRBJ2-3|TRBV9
TGTGCCAGCAGCGAGAGCGGGGGGCCTAGCACAGATACGCAGTATTTT
CASSESGGPSTDTQYF
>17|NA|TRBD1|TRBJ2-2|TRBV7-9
TGTGCCAGCAGCTCCACCTTGACAGGGGATAAGACCGGGGAGCTGTTTTTT
CASSSTLTGDKTGELFF
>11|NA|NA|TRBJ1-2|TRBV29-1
TGCAGCGTTGATGATGGGGACGGCTACACCTTC
CSVDDGDGYTF
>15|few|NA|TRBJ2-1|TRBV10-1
TGCGCCAGCAGTGACTCAGGGATTGGGTACAATGAGCAGTTCTTC
CASSDSGIGYNEQFF
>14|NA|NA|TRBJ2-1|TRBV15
TGTGCCACCAGCAGAGCACAAATCTACAATGAGCAGTTCTTC
CATSRAQIYNEQFF
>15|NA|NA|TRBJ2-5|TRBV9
TGTGCCAGCAGCGTAGCAGGCACTAGCTCGGAGACCCAGTACTTC
CASSVAGTSSETQYF
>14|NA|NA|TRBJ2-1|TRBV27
TGTGCCAGCAGTCCCTACGGCAGTAACAATGAGCAGTTCTTC
CASSPYGSNNEQFF
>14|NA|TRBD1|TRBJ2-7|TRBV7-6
TGTGCCAGCAGCCATACCACAGGGGACTACGAGCAGTACTTC
CASSHTTGDYEQYF
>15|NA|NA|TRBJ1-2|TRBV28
TGTGCCAGCAGACTAAGGGGGGGTTTTGGCTATGGCTACACCTTC
CASRLRGGFGYGYTF
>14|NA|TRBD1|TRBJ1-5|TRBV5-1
TGCGCCAGCAGCCCGGACAGGGGAGACCAGCCCCAGCATTTT
CASSPDRGDQPQHF
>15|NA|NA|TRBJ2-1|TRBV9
TGTGCCAGCAGCGTGGGGGACCTTGCGTACAATGAGCAGTTCTTC
CASSVGDLAYNEQFF
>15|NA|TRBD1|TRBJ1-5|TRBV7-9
TGTGCCAGCAGCCTGACAGGGAACCCCTATCAGCCCCAGCATTTT
CASSLTGNPYQPQHF
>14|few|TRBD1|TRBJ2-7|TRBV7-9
TGTGCCAGCAGCAGCCGGGACAGGTTGTACGAGCAGTACTTC
CASSSRDRLYEQYF
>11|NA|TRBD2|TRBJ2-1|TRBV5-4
TGTGCCAGCAGCTTAGGGACTAGAGCGTTCTTC
CASSLGTRAFF
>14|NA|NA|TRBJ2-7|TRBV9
TGTGCCAGCAGCGTAGGCAGGGTATCCTACGAGCAGTACTTC
CASSVGRVSYEQYF
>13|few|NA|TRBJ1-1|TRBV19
TGTGCCAGTAGTATTCAGATGAACACTGAAGCTTTCTTT
CASSIQMNTEAFF
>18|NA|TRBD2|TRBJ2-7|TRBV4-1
TGCGCCAGCAGCCAAGATCCTCCTAGCGGGGTGTACTCCTACGAGCAGTACTTC
CASSQDPPSGVYSYEQYF
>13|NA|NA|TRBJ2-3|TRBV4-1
TGCGCCAGCAGCCAAGCCCGGTGGGATACGCAGTATTTT
CASSQARWDTQYF
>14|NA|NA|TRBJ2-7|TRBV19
TGTGCCAGTAGGGAGACGGAGTATTCCTACGAGCAGTACTTC
CASRETEYSYEQYF
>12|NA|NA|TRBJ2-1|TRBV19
TGTGCCAGTAGTGCCCGCCCGGGGGAGCAGTTCTTC
CASSARPGEQFF
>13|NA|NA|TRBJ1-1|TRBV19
TGTGCCAGTAGTATCGGGGCGGCAACAGAAGCTTTCTTT
CASSIGAATEAFF
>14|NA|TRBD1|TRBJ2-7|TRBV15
TGTGCCACCAGCAGAGAAGGGGGCGGCTACGAGCAGTACTTC
CATSREGGGYEQYF
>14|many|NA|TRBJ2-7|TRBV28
TGTGCCAGCAGTTTACACGTCCGGGTCGGCGAGCAGTACTTC
CASSLHVRVGEQYF
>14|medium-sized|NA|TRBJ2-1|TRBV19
TGTGCCAGTAGCTATCAAGACTCCTACAATGAGCAGTTCTTC
CASSYQDSYNEQFF
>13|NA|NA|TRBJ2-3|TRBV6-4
TGTGCCAGCAGTGACTCCCTAACAGATACGCAGTATTTT
CASSDSLTDTQYF
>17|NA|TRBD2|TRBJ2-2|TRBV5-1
TGCGCCAGCAGCTTGCCCGCAGCGGGGGTGAACACCGGGGAGCTGTTTTTT
CASSLPAAGVNTGELFF
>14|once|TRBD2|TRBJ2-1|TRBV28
TGTGCCAGCAGTTTAGAGCTAGCGGGAGTTGAGCAGTTCTTC
CASSLELAGVEQFF
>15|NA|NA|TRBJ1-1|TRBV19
TGTGCCAGTAGTATGGGGACTGGTTGGGGCACTGAAGCTTTCTTT
CASSMGTGWGTEAFF
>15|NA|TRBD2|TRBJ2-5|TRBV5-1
TGCGCCAGCAGCTTGGTAGGGACTAGCGGCGAGACCCAGTACTTC
CASSLVGTSGETQYF
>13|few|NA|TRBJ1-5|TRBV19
TGTGCCAGTAGTATCGACGGCAATCAGCCCCAGCATTTT
CASSIDGNQPQHF
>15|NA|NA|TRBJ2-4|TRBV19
TGTGCCAGTAGTATAGTTGGGGGAGCCAAAAACATTCAGTACTTC
CASSIVGGAKNIQYF
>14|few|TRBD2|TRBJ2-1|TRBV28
TGTGCCAGCAGCCCTAGCGGGAGATTAGATGAGCAGTTCTTC
CASSPSGRLDEQFF
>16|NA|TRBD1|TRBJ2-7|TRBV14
TGTGCCAGCAGCCGCTCCCCGCGGACAGGGGCCTACGAGCAGTACTTC
CASSRSPRTGAYEQYF
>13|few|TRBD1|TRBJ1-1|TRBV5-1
TGCGCCAGCAGCTTGGACAGGGGGACTGAAGCTTTCTTT
CASSLDRGTEAFF
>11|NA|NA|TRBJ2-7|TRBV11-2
TGTGCCAGCAGCTCCCAGCACGAGCAGTACTTC
CASSSQHEQYF
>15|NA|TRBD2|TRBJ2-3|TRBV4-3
TGCGCCAGCAGCTCACGACTAGCGGTCACAGATACGCAGTATTTT
CASSSRLAVTDTQYF
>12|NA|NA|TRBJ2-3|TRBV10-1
TGCGCCAGCGGAGATGGCACAGATACGCAGTATTTT
CASGDGTDTQYF
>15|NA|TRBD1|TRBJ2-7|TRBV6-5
TGTGCCAGCAGTTACTCCGGACAGGGGAGTTACGAGCAGTACTTC
CASSYSGQGSYEQYF
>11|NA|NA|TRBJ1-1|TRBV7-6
TGTGCCAGCAGCTCTAACACTGAAGCTTTCTTT
CASSSNTEAFF
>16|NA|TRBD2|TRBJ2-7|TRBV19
TGTGCCAGTAGTATTAAGAGCGGGGGCTACTCCTACGAGCAGTACTTC
CASSIKSGGYSYEQYF
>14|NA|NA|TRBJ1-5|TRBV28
TGTGCCAGCAATGAGGTTTATAGCAATCAGCCCCAGCATTTT
CASNEVYSNQPQHF
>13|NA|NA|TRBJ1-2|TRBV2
TGTGCCAGCATGAATGGGGGAGTCTATGGCTACACCTTC
CASMNGGVYGYTF
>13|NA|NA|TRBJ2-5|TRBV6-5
TGTGCCAGCAGTCCGGGACTGGCGGAGACCCAGTACTTC
CASSPGLAETQYF
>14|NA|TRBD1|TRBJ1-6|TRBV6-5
TGTGCCAGCACCGCGGACAGGGGTGGTTCACCCCTTCACTTT
CASTADRGGSPLHF
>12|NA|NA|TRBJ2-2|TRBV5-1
TGCGCCAGCAGCTTTGAGGGCGGGGAGCTGTTTTTT
CASSFEGGELFF
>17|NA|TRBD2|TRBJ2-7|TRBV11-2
TGTGCCAGCAGCTTAGGGCCCCTAGCGGGGGGGGCCTACGAGCAGTACTTC
CASSLGPLAGGAYEQYF